Listed below are T cell receptor beta chains from one sample, sequenced in a study of T-cell reconstitution after alpha-beta-depleted transplantation in children. Via MiXCR, TCRdb re-called the PCR reads, giving one row per CDR3 protein. The data hold fewer than 700,000 distinct CDR3 sequences, with about an eighth observed a single time. The specimen comprised PBMCs, mostly from graft donor cells, sampled 360 days after TCRalphabeta/CD19-depleted stem cell transplant. The receptors originated from a male patient younger than 18 who had a stem cell transplant for acute myeloid leukemia, so the T cells may come from the graft donor. The CDR3 runs from the conserved cysteine through the conserved F or W. A D gene is named only where the DNA matches it firmly. Size tells how often a clone was seen (once, few, many) or the class of an expanded clone, and some rows leave it out.

abundance	d_gene	v_gene	j_gene	CDR3aa	CDR3nt
few	-	TRBV24-1	TRBJ2-1	CATSDFSGAGREEQFF	TGTGCCACCAGTGATTTTAGTGGCGCGGGACGTGAGGAGCAGTTCTTC
-	-	TRBV9	TRBJ2-2	CASSVVHGANTGELFF	TGTGCCAGCAGCGTAGTTCATGGAGCGAACACCGGGGAGCTGTTTTTT
once	-	TRBV28	TRBJ2-1	CASSWPGGDNEQFF	TGTGCCAGCAGTTGGCCAGGAGGGGACAATGAGCAGTTCTTC
-	TRBD2	TRBV12-3/TRBV12-4	TRBJ2-1	CASSSGLAGGSWYNEQFF	TGTGCCAGCAGTTCGGGACTAGCGGGAGGGAGTTGGTACAATGAGCAGTTCTTC
-	-	TRBV14	TRBJ1-5	CASSQDIYSNQPQHF	TGTGCCAGCAGCCAAGACATTTATAGCAATCAGCCCCAGCATTTT
few	TRBD2	TRBV20-1	TRBJ2-2	CSARGTSGSSGELFF	TGCAGTGCTAGAGGGACTAGCGGAAGCTCCGGGGAGCTGTTTTTT
many	TRBD1	TRBV29-1	TRBJ2-3	CSLRGQGGSTDTQYF	TGCAGTCTGAGAGGACAGGGGGGAAGCACAGATACGCAGTATTTT
many	-	TRBV11-3	TRBJ2-7	CASSLRSGYIYEQYF	TGTGCCAGCAGCCTCCGGAGCGGGTATATTTACGAGCAGTACTTC
-	-	TRBV11-1	TRBJ2-2	CASIPAGIKAGELFF	TGTGCCAGCATCCCAGCAGGGATTAAAGCCGGGGAGCTGTTTTTT
-	TRBD1	TRBV28	TRBJ1-2	CASTSGTGGRGYTF	TGTGCCAGCACTTCCGGGACAGGGGGCCGTGGCTACACCTTC
-	-	TRBV14	TRBJ1-5	CASSLRPIDSNQPQHF	TGTGCCAGCAGCCTTCGCCCCATTGATAGCAATCAGCCCCAGCATTTT
many	TRBD2	TRBV7-9	TRBJ2-5	CASSSGLAGAETQYF	TGTGCCAGCAGCTCGGGACTAGCGGGAGCAGAGACCCAGTACTTC
-	TRBD1	TRBV6-2/TRBV6-3	TRBJ2-7	CASRRPGQGPYEQYF	TGTGCCAGCCGCCGACCGGGACAGGGACCCTACGAGCAGTACTTC
-	TRBD2	TRBV28	TRBJ2-7	CASSLKGLAGGGSYEQYF	TGTGCCAGCTCTCTTAAGGGACTAGCGGGAGGGGGGTCCTACGAGCAGTACTTC
many	TRBD2	TRBV5-6	TRBJ2-1	CASSLYAAGGGIF	TGTGCCAGCAGCTTGTATGCGGCGGGAGGAGGGATCTTC
-	-	TRBV7-2	TRBJ2-7	CASSPRPPYRDPYEQYF	TGTGCCAGCAGCCCTCGCCCCCCGTACCGCGACCCCTACGAGCAGTACTTC
-	TRBD1	TRBV5-1	TRBJ1-6	CASSPSLLDRSFGSPLHF	TGCGCCAGCAGCCCGAGTTTATTGGACAGGAGTTTCGGCTCACCCCTCCACTTT
-	TRBD2	TRBV6-2/TRBV6-3	TRBJ2-3	CASSYGLMSGNQDTQYF	TGTGCCAGCAGTTACGGTCTCATGAGCGGGAATCAAGATACGCAGTATTTT
few	-	TRBV2	TRBJ1-6	CASSVQGLSYNSPLHF	TGTGCCAGCAGCGTACAGGGCCTCTCCTATAATTCACCCCTCCACTTT
-	-	TRBV28	TRBJ1-6	CASSLWYPNNSPLHF	TGTGCCAGCAGTTTATGGTACCCCAATAATTCACCCCTCCACTTT
few	-	TRBV4-2	TRBJ2-7	CASSQGGVAYEQYF	TGTGCCAGCAGCCAAGGAGGGGTCGCCTACGAGCAGTACTTC
few	TRBD2	TRBV6-5	TRBJ2-1	CASSFFPGGREGVDEQFF	TGTGCCAGCAGTTTTTTCCCCGGGGGGCGGGAGGGGGTCGATGAGCAGTTCTTC
few	-	TRBV20-1	TRBJ1-5	CSARDRRVEPQHF	TGCAGTGCTAGAGATCGCAGGGTTGAGCCCCAGCATTTT
-	TRBD2	TRBV20-1	TRBJ2-7	CSASGTNVYEQYF	TGCAGTGCTAGCGGGACTAACGTATACGAGCAGTACTTC
many	TRBD1	TRBV29-1	TRBJ2-1	CSVDHFGQGNEQFF	TGCAGCGTTGACCATTTTGGACAGGGCAATGAGCAGTTCTTC
few	TRBD2	TRBV25-1	TRBJ2-2	CASIRRGRGDTGELFF	TGTGCCAGCATCCGTCGCGGGAGGGGCGACACCGGGGAGCTGTTTTTT
few	-	TRBV28	TRBJ2-3	CASSLIGWDKDTQYF	TGTGCCAGCAGTTTAATCGGCTGGGATAAGGATACGCAGTATTTT
-	TRBD2	TRBV7-7	TRBJ2-7	CASSSGLAELTYEQYF	TGTGCTAGCAGCTCCGGACTAGCGGAATTAACCTACGAGCAGTACTTC
-	-	TRBV12-3/TRBV12-4	TRBJ2-7	CASSSYYEQHF	TGTGCCAGCAGTTCCTATTACGAGCAGCACTTC
-	-	TRBV19	TRBJ2-2	CASTRQLALNTGELFF	TGTGCCAGCACTCGACAGTTAGCCCTGAACACCGGGGAGCTGTTTTTT
few	-	TRBV7-8	TRBJ1-1	CASRYMNTEAFF	TGTGCCAGCAGGTATATGAACACTGAAGCTTTCTTT
-	-	TRBV19	TRBJ1-1	CASSMEQLSLEAFF	TGTGCCAGTAGTATGGAACAGCTCTCCTTAGAAGCTTTCTTT
many	-	TRBV12-3/TRBV12-4	TRBJ2-7	CASSLERAMQYF	TGTGCCAGCAGCTTAGAGCGGGCTATGCAGTACTTC
many	-	TRBV7-2	TRBJ2-7	CASSFKGRTGYEQYF	TGTGCCAGCAGCTTTAAGGGGAGGACTGGCTACGAGCAGTACTTC
-	-	TRBV19	TRBJ2-1	CASSPRRAVVSYNEQFF	TGTGCCAGTAGTCCCAGGAGAGCGGTCGTCTCCTACAATGAGCAGTTCTTC
many	-	TRBV30	TRBJ2-2	CAWATGLGTGELFF	TGTGCCTGGGCGACAGGCTTGGGGACCGGGGAGCTGTTTTTT
-	-	TRBV5-1	TRBJ2-3	CASRVGGSGSNLILRDF	TGCGCCAGCAGGGTCGGCGGGTCGGGTTCCAACCTAATCCTACGGGATTTT
few	-	TRBV12-3/TRBV12-4	TRBJ1-2	CASSLSQGGHYGYTF	TGTGCCAGCAGTTTATCCCAGGGTGGGCACTATGGCTACACCTTC
few	TRBD2	TRBV20-1	TRBJ2-1	CSVVLAGGYNEQFF	TGCAGTGTAGTCCTAGCGGGAGGGTACAATGAGCAGTTCTTC
-	-	TRBV20-1	TRBJ2-1	CSATRASEQFF	TGCAGTGCTACCAGAGCTAGTGAGCAGTTCTTC
-	TRBD1	TRBV20-1	TRBJ1-4	CSARDFWTGASFF	TGCAGTGCTAGAGATTTTTGGACAGGGGCGAGCTTTTTT
few	-	TRBV11-2	TRBJ2-4	CASSPVRGDKNIQYF	TGTGCCAGCAGCCCCGTTCGAGGGGACAAAAACATTCAGTACTTC
-	-	TRBV29-1	TRBJ2-7	CSVDIAGESPYEQYF	TGCAGCGTTGATATCGCAGGGGAGTCCCCTTACGAGCAGTACTTC
-	-	TRBV20-1	TRBJ2-5	CSAPGLQETQYF	TGCAGTGCCCCGGGACTTCAAGAGACCCAGTACTTC
many	-	TRBV5-1	TRBJ2-5	CASSAQETQYF	TGTGCCAGCAGCGCCCAAGAGACCCAGTACTTC
few	TRBD1	TRBV4-2	TRBJ2-7	CASSQGDSTYEQYF	TGTGCCAGCAGCCAAGGGGACAGCACCTACGAGCAGTACTTC
-	-	TRBV28	TRBJ2-1	CASSLWPEGRSSYNEQFF	TGTGCCAGCAGTTTATGGCCAGAGGGTCGGAGCTCCTACAATGAGCAGTTCTTC
-	TRBD1	TRBV20-1	TRBJ1-5	CSGRRDRSFSNQPQHF	TGCAGTGGACGACGGGACAGATCCTTTAGCAATCAGCCCCAGCATTTT
few	-	TRBV9	TRBJ2-1	CASSVRGAIGGSYNEQFF	TGTGCCAGCAGCGTGAGGGGCGCCATCGGGGGTTCCTACAATGAGCAGTTCTTC
-	-	TRBV7-9	TRBJ2-3	CASSPSFPRTYTDTQYF	TGTGCCAGCAGCCCATCGTTTCCTCGGACTTACACAGATACGCAGTATTTT
-	TRBD2	TRBV20-1	TRBJ2-7	CSAPSLTSGSYEQYF	TGCAGTGCCCCGTCCCTCACTAGCGGGTCCTACGAGCAGTACTTC
few	-	TRBV2	TRBJ2-7	CASTSEGLIEEQYF	TGTGCCAGCACCTCCGAGGGGTTGATAGAAGAGCAGTACTTC
few	-	TRBV5-1	TRBJ1-5	CASSLTPRLASSNQPQHF	TGCGCCAGCAGCTTGACCCCACGCTTGGCCAGTAGCAATCAGCCCCAGCATTTT
few	TRBD2	TRBV12-3/TRBV12-4	TRBJ2-7	CASAESGTSGLGTYEQYF	TGTGCCAGCGCCGAATCCGGGACTAGCGGGCTGGGGACCTACGAGCAGTACTTC
-	-	TRBV23-1	TRBJ2-7	CASSQERRGAYEQYF	TGCGCCAGCAGTCAAGAGCGGAGGGGGGCCTACGAGCAGTACTTC
few	-	TRBV15	TRBJ1-1	CATSRDRRQRLNTEAFF	TGTGCCACCAGCAGAGATAGGAGGCAGCGCTTGAACACTGAAGCTTTCTTT